The present entry profiles one T cell receptor (beta chain) with its context. The data derive from a study of blood T cell repertoires in COVID-19. Turning to the study itself: The study drew acute and convalescent COVID-19 samples from the United States, Italy and Spain. In each case, the material was cDNA or gDNA derived from T cells, B-cell-depleted T cells, or PBMCs.

Germline trimming cut 7 bases from V and 9 bases from J; bases unmatched to any gene: 17. Germline V lookup: CDR1 MNHEY, CDR2 SVGEGT. The CDR3 sequence is 17 residues long. In the original workflow: It was from reference gene primer amplification that nucleated cell counts were estimated. Some clones are missing from TCRdb's copy, which holds only in-frame ones; the method was immunoSEQ multiplex PCR. That table gives V, J and clone size, and the DNA gave D and trimming. The data contain under 150,000 clones, 75% to 90% of them seen just once; the ten biggest clones take up about 2.5%. The clonotype originates from a man in his fifties with active COVID-19. Sequencing used peripheral blood. The rearrangement joins TRBV6-2 or TRBV6-3 to TRBJ1-6, with 8 bases fitting TRBD1. The chain's CDR3 is CASTPGPRQGAISPLHF. CDR3 DNA sequence: TGTGCCAGCACCCCCGGCCCTAGGCAGGGGGCGATTTCACCCCTCCACTTT.